These 25 T cell receptor beta chains originate from one sample sequenced in a study of blood T cell repertoires in COVID-19. Measured with immunoSEQ multiplex PCR; TCRdb has only the in-frame clones, and not every one. The sample holds tens of thousands of clones, approximately 78% seen once. Sequencing used peripheral blood. Source of these receptors: a man aged 50-60 years with active or convalescent COVID-19.

The chain has TRBV3-1 (or the pseudogene TRBV3-2) and TRBJ2-1; TRBD2 aligns across 8 bases. The ends lost 0 bases at V and 3 bases at J; junction bases unmatched: 4. The CDR3 extends over 16 amino acids. Per germline, CDR1 LGHDT and CDR2 YNNKEL (reference sequence). Here the CDR3 DNA reads TGTGCCAGCAGCCAAGACGGGAGGGGGAACTACAATGAGCAGTTCTTC. The encoded protein is CASSQDGRGNYNEQFF.

This rearrangement joins TRBV9 to TRBJ1-2, with D unclear. The CDR3 covers 14 residues. CDR1 and CDR2 from the germline V gene are SGDLS and YYNGEE. V lost 0 bases and J 1 base, leaving 7 bases between the germline ends. The CDR3 DNA reads as TGTGCCAGCAGCGTAGGACAAGATAACTATGGCTACACCTTC. It is translated as CASSVGQDNYGYTF.

The rearrangement uses TRBV28 and TRBJ1-4; 9 bases map to TRBD1. The V and J ends lost 1 base and 3 bases, in that order; junction bases with no gene match: 12. The CDR3 has 19 amino acids. Looked up from germline, CDR1 is MDHEN and CDR2 is SYDVKM. The CDR3, as DNA: TGTGCCAGCAGTTTATTGGGGACAGGGCAAAGGTTTGCTAATGAAAAACTGTTTTTT. This codes for CASSLLGTGQRFANEKLFF.

This clone was seen a few times. The CDR3 region is CASSQEGHEQFF. The CDR3 DNA reads TGTGCCAGCAGCCAGGAAGGCCATGAGCAGTTCTTC. The chain recombines TRBV5-5 with TRBJ2-1; D unclear. This CDR3 has 12 amino acids. Trimming stripped 4 bases from V and 8 bases from J, with 10 bases between. Germline CDR1 is SGHKS and CDR2 is YYEKEE (reference sequence).

The genes are TRBV24-1 and TRBJ2-5; D possibly corresponds to TRBD2 (5 bases). CDR1 and CDR2 (germline): KGHDR, SFDVKD. This CDR3 has 12 amino acids. V lost 6 bases and J lost 4, with 8 bases in between. CDR3 sequence: CATSSEGETQYF. DNA of the CDR3: TGTGCCACCAGTAGTGAGGGAGAGACCCAGTACTTC.

CDR3 DNA sequence: TGTGCCAGCTCCACGGACGGACATAGCAATCAGCCCCAGCATTTT. Translation gives CASSTDGHSNQPQHF. This rearrangement joins TRBV18 to TRBJ1-5; TRBD1 might be the D (5 bases). The V and J ends lost 6 bases and 0 bases respectively, with 12 bases between them. The germline V gene encodes CDR1 KGHSH and CDR2 LQKENI. There are 15 residues in the CDR3.

The rearrangement joins TRBV27 to TRBJ2-3, with D uncertain. The CDR3 runs 12 residues. The V end lost 6 bases, the J end lost 8 bases, and 12 bases lay between the germline ends. Germline loops: CDR1 MNHEY, CDR2 SMNVEV (reference sequence). CDR3 DNA: TGTGCCAGCAGCCGGCCCGGCGGTACGCAGTATTTT. Its translation is CASSRPGGTQYF.

This clone was seen more than once but under ten times. The chain joins TRBV15 to TRBJ2-2, with 13 bases fitting TRBD2. CDR3 length: 19 amino acids. Germline loops: CDR1 LNHNV, CDR2 YYDKDF (reference sequence). V dropped 1 base and J dropped 0; count of bases not matched to a gene: 5. The CDR3 DNA reads TGTGCCACCAGCAGAGCCCGGACTAGCGGGGGAACGAACACCGGGGAGCTGTTTTTT. Residues: CATSRARTSGGTNTGELFF.

The genes are TRBV15 and TRBJ2-3, with D perhaps TRBD2 (7 bases). Germline V gives CDR1 LNHNV, CDR2 YYDKDF (reference sequence). The germline V and J ends were trimmed by 1 base and 2 bases, with 10 bases remaining between them. The CDR3 has 15 amino acids. CDR3 nucleotide sequence: TGTGCCACCAGCAGAGTGGGGGGGGCCACAGATACGCAGTATTTT. This gives the protein CATSRVGGATDTQYF.

This chain links TRBV5-4 with TRBJ2-2, with a weak D call TRBD1 (5 bases). The germline gives CDR1 SGHNT, CDR2 YYREEE (reference sequence). Trimming cost V 0 bases and J 7 bases, with 10 bases left between them. CDR3 length: 14 amino acids. The CDR3 region has the DNA TGTGCCAGCAGCTTGGATCCAGGGATCGGGGAGCTGTTTTTT. Translating gives CASSLDPGIGELFF.

The V gene is TRBV14, the J gene TRBJ1-1; TRBD1 might be the D (6 bases). Trimming pared 3 bases from V and 8 bases from J, leaving 16 bases between. This CDR3 is 14 amino acids long. CDR1 is SGHDN and CDR2 is FVKESK in the germline V gene. The CDR3 DNA reads TGTGCCAGCAGCCACCAGGGGAGGGTAAGCGAAGCTTTCTTT. The encoded protein is CASSHQGRVSEAFF.

This chain uses TRBV11-3 with TRBJ2-3; TRBD2 is a possible D gene (6 bases). V lost 1 base and J lost 5, with 16 bases in between. The CDR3 length is 16 residues. Germline V gene lookup returns CDR1 SGHNT and CDR2 YENEEA. The CDR3 sequence is CASSLVPSPGEDTQYF. For the CDR3, the DNA is TGTGCCAGCAGCTTAGTTCCTAGCCCGGGGGAAGATACGCAGTATTTT.

The CDR3 loop is CASAGTGGHEQYF. The CDR3 DNA reads TGTGCCAGTGCCGGGACAGGGGGCCACGAGCAGTACTTC. The V call is TRBV19, the J call TRBJ2-7, with 12 bases identical to TRBD1. CDR3 length equals 13 residues. The J segment lost 5 bases and the V segment lost 8 bases, leaving 4 bases of the junction unmatched. The germline V gene has CDR1 LNHDA and CDR2 SQIVND (reference sequence). Drawing the rest from reference TRBV19 and TRBJ2-7, the complete variable domain is DGGITQSPKYLFRKEGQNVTLSCEQNLNHDAMYWYRQDPGQGLRLIYYSQIVNDFQKGDIAEGYSVSREKKESFPLTVTSAQKNPTAFYLCASAGTGGHEQYFGPGTRLTVT.

V gene TRBV3-1 (or the pseudogene TRBV3-2) combines with J gene TRBJ1-2; 8 bases match TRBD1. Per germline, CDR1 LGHDT and CDR2 YNNKEL (reference sequence). This CDR3 is built from 15 residues. After removal of 1 base from V and 3 bases from J, the junction contained 4 bases not matched to a gene. CDR3 amino acids: CASSQGSTGDYGYTF. DNA of the CDR3: TGTGCCAGCAGCCAAGGGTCGACAGGGGACTATGGCTACACCTTC.

This clone was seen just once. The chain joins TRBV5-1 to TRBJ2-1; no clear D. Germline V gene data show CDR1 as SGHRS and CDR2 as YFSETQ. The CDR3 spans 15 residues. The V gene lost 0 bases and the J gene lost 5 bases, with 12 bases spanning the gap. Written as DNA, the CDR3 is TGCGCCAGCAGCTTGGCAGGTTCCCATGACAATGAGCAGTTCTTC. It yields the protein CASSLAGSHDNEQFF.

The J gene is TRBJ1-5, the V gene TRBV18; D remains unclear. V was trimmed by 3 bases and J by 2 bases, leaving 14 bases between them. Germline V gives CDR1 KGHSH, CDR2 LQKENI. This CDR3 is 16 amino acids long. CDR3 sequence reads: CASSPGTLIGNQPQHF. CDR3 sequence (DNA): TGTGCCAGCTCACCGGGCACTCTAATAGGCAATCAGCCCCAGCATTTT.

The chain joins TRBV24-1 to TRBJ2-3; 8 bases are shared with TRBD2. The CDR3 consists of 14 residues. CDR1 and CDR2 from the germline V gene are KGHDR and SFDVKD. After removal of 9 bases from V and 6 bases from J, the junction contained 10 bases not matched to a gene. The CDR3 spells CATGRGDNFDTQYF. In DNA, the CDR3 is TGTGCCACCGGGCGGGGGGACAACTTCGATACGCAGTATTTT.

The J gene is TRBJ2-7, the V gene TRBV27, with 11 bases matching TRBD1. V shed 5 bases, J shed 0 bases, and the junction held 3 bases outside the gene matches. Germline CDR1 MNHEY, CDR2 SMNVEV (reference sequence). The CDR3 has 15 amino acids. CDR3 region: CASSRTGGVSYEQYF. CDR3 nucleotides: TGTGCCAGCAGTCGGACAGGGGGCGTCTCCTACGAGCAGTACTTC.

The chain recombines TRBV7-9 with TRBJ2-7, with 9 bases lining up with TRBD1. The CDR3 covers 14 residues. V gave up 4 bases and J gave up 4 bases; unmatched junction bases: 5. The germline V gene encodes CDR1 SEHNR and CDR2 FQNEAQ (reference sequence). Here the CDR3 reads CASSSGDREYEQYF. The CDR3 bases are TGTGCCAGCAGCTCCGGGGACAGGGAATACGAGCAGTACTTC. The full variable domain, in which reference TRBV7-9 and TRBJ2-7 provide the parts outside the CDR3, is DTGVSQNPRHKITKRGQNVTFRCDPISEHNRLYWYRQTLGQGPEFLTYFQNEAQLEKSRLLSDRFSAERPKGSFSTLEIQRTEQGDSAMYLCASSSGDREYEQYFGPGTRLTVT.

The chain carries TRBV28 and TRBJ1-4; D unresolved. Germline lookup yields CDR1 MDHEN and CDR2 SYDVKM. CDR3 size: 13 residues. The V and J ends lost 5 bases and 5 bases respectively, with 9 bases between them. Here the CDR3 reads CASSTELNEKLFF. The CDR3 DNA reads TGTGCCAGCAGTACAGAGCTGAATGAAAAACTGTTTTTT.

A single count supports this clone. V usage is TRBV28 and J usage is TRBJ1-4; possible D gene TRBD1, 5 bases. V lost 8 bases and J 2 bases, leaving 6 bases between the germline ends. Germline V gives CDR1 MDHEN, CDR2 SYDVKM. This CDR3 contains 12 residues. The CDR3 nucleotides read TGTGCCAGCGGGGCTACTAATGAAAAACTGTTTTTT. It is translated as CASGATNEKLFF.

This clone was detected only a few times. The chain has TRBV27 and TRBJ1-5, with D perhaps matching TRBD1 (6 bases). The CDR3 contains 15 residues. Germline CDR1 MNHEY, CDR2 SMNVEV (reference sequence). Trimming removed 3 bases from V and 5 bases from J, with 14 bases in between. The CDR3: CASSLGTLGDQPQHF. The CDR3 DNA sequence: TGTGCCAGCAGTTTGGGGACACTGGGGGATCAGCCCCAGCATTTT.

The V call is TRBV28, the J call TRBJ1-5, with TRBD1 identical over 7 bases. J was trimmed by 4 bases and V by 3 bases; bases with no gene match: 6. Germline values: CDR1 MDHEN, CDR2 SYDVKM. This CDR3 comprises 15 residues. CDR3 nucleotide sequence: TGTGCCAGCAGTTTTACAGGACAGGCTAATCAGCCCCAGCATTTT. Its protein is CASSFTGQANQPQHF. Complete variable domain (other parts from reference TRBV28 and TRBJ1-5): DVKVTQSSRYLVKRTGEKVFLECVQDMDHENMFWYRQDPGLGLRLIYFSYDVKMKEKGDIPEGYSVSREKKERFSLILESASTNQTSMYLCASSFTGQANQPQHFGDGTRLSIL.

V usage is TRBV5-6 and J usage is TRBJ1-5, with D possibly TRBD1 on 6 matching bases. V lost 0 bases and J lost 4, with 11 bases in between. Germline CDR1 SGHDT, CDR2 YYEEEE. The CDR3 is 15 residues long. CDR3 DNA: TGTGCCAGCAGCTTGGAATACAGGGAGAATCAGCCCCAGCATTTT. It yields the protein CASSLEYRENQPQHF.

The gene calls are TRBV19 and TRBJ1-5, with D perhaps TRBD1 (6 bases). The CDR3 extends over 15 amino acids. V was shortened by 6 bases and J by 1 base, with 13 bases between the two germline ends. The germline CDR1 and CDR2 sequences are LNHDA and SQIVND (reference sequence). The CDR3 loop reads CASRSQGWSNQPQHF. CDR3 coding DNA: TGTGCCAGTAGGTCACAGGGATGGAGCAATCAGCCCCAGCATTTT.